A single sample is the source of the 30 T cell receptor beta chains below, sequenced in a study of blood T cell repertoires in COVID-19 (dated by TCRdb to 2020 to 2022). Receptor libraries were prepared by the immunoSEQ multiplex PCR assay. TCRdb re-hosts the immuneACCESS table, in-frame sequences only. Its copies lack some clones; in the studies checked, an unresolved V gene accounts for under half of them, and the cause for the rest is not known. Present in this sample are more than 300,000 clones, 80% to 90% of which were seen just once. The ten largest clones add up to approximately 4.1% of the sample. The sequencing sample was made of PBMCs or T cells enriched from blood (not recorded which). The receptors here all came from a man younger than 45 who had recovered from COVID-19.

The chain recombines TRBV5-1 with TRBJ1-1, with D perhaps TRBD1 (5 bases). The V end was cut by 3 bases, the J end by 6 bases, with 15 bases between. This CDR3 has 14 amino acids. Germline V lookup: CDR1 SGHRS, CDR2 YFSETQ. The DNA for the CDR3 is TGCGCCAGCAGCTACAATCAGGGTCTTGCTGAAGCTTTCTTT. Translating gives CASSYNQGLAEAFF.

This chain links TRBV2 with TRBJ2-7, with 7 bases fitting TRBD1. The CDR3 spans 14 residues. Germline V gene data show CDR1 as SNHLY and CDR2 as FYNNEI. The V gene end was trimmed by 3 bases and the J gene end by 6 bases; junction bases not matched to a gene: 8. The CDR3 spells CASSDDRVNSEQYF. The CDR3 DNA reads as TGTGCCAGCAGTGACGACAGGGTTAACAGCGAGCAGTACTTC.

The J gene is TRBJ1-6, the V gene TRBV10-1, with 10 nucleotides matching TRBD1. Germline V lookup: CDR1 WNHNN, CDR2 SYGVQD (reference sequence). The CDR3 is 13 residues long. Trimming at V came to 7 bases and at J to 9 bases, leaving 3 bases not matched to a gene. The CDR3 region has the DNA TGCGCCAGCAACCGGGACAGGGGTTCACCCCTCCACTTT. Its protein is CASNRDRGSPLHF.

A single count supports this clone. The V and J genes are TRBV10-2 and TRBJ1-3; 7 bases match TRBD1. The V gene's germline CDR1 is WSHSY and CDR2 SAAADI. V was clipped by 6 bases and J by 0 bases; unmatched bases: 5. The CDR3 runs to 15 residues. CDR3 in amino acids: CASSGGDSSGNTIYF. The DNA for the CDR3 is TGCGCCAGCAGCGGGGGGGACAGCTCTGGAAACACCATATATTTT.

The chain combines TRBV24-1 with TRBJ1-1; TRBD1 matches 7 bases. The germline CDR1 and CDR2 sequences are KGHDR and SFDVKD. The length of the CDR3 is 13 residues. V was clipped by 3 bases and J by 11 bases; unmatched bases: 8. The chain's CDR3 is CATSDRDSRWAFF. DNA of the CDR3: TGTGCCACCAGTGATCGGGACAGCCGTTGGGCTTTCTTT.

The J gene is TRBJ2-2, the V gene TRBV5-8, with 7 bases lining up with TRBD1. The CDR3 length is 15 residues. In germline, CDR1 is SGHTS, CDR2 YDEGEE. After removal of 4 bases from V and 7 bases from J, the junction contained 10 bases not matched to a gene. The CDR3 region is CASSPMTGWGGELFF. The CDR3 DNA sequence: TGTGCCAGCAGCCCGATGACAGGGTGGGGCGGGGAGCTGTTTTTT.

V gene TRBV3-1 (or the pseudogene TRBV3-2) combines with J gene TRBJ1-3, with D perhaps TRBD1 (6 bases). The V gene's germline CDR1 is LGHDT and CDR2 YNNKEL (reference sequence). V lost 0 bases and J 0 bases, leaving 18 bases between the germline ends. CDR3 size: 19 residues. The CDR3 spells CASSQDWFQGPPSGNTIYF. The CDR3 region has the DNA TGTGCCAGCAGCCAAGATTGGTTCCAGGGGCCACCCTCTGGAAACACCATATATTTT.

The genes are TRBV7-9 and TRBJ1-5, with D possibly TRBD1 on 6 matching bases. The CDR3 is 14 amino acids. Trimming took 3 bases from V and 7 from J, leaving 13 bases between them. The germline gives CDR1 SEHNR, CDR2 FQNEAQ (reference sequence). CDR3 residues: CASSFAGVRQPQHF. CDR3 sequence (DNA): TGTGCCAGCAGCTTCGCAGGGGTGAGGCAGCCCCAGCATTTT.

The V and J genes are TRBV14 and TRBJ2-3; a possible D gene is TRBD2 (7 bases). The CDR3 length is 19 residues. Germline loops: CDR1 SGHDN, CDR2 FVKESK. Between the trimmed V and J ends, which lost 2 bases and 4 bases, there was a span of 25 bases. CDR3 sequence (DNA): TGTGCCAGCAGCCAACGTCTTCGGGGGGCTACGGCCAGTCCAGATACGCAGTATTTT. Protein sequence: CASSQRLRGATASPDTQYF.

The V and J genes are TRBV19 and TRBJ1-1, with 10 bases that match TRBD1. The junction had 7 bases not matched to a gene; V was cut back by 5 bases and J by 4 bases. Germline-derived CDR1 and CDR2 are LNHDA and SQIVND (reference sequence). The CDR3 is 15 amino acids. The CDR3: CASSETGGGITEAFF. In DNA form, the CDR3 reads TGTGCCAGTAGTGAGACAGGGGGCGGAATCACTGAAGCTTTCTTT.

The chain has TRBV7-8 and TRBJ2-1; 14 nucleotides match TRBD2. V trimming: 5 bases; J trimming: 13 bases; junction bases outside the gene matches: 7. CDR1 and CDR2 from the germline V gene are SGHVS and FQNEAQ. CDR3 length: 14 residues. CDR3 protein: CASSPTSGRAGQFF. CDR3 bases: TGTGCCAGCAGCCCGACTAGCGGGAGGGCAGGTCAGTTCTTC.

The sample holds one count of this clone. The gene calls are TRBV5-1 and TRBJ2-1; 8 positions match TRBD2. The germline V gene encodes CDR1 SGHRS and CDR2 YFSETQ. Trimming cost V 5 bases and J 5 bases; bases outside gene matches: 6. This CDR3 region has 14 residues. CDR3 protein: CASRLAGGNNEQFF. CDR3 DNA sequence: TGCGCCAGCAGGCTGGCGGGAGGCAACAATGAGCAGTTCTTC.

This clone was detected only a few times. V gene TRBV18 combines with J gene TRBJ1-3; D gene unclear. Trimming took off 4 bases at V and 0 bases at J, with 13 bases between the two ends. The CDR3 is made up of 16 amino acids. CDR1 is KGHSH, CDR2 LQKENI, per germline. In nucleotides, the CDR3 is TGTGCCAGCTCACAGGAGGGTCCCCGCTCTGGAAACACCATATATTTT. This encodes CASSQEGPRSGNTIYF.

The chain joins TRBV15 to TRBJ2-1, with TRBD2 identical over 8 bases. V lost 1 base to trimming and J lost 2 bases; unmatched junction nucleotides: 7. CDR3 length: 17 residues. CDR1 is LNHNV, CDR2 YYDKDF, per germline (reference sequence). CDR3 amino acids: CATSRATGGVPYNEQFF. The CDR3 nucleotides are TGTGCCACCAGCAGAGCCACCGGGGGGGTCCCCTACAATGAGCAGTTCTTC.

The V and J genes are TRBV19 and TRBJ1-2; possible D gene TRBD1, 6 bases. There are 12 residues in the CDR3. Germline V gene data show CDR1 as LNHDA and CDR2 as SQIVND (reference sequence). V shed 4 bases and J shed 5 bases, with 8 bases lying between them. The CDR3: CASSRQEYGYTF. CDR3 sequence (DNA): TGTGCCAGTAGTAGACAGGAATATGGCTACACCTTC. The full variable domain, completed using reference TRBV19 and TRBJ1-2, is DGGITQSPKYLFRKEGQNVTLSCEQNLNHDAMYWYRQDPGQGLRLIYYSQIVNDFQKGDIAEGYSVSREKKESFPLTVTSAQKNPTAFYLCASSRQEYGYTFGSGTRLTVV.

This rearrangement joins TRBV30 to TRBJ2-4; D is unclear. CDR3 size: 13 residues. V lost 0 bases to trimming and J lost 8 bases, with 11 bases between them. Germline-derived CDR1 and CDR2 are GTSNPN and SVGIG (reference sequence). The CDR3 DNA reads TGTGCCTGGAGTGTAATAGTCGAGGACATTCAGTACTTC. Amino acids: CAWSVIVEDIQYF.

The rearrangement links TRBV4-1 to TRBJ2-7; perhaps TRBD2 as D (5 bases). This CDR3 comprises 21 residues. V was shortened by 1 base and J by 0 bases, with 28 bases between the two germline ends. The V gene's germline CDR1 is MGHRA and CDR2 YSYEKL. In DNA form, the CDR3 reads TGCGCCAGCAGCCAAGGCCTGGGTTGGCAGGAGAGGGCTCGTAGCTCCTACGAGCAGTACTTC. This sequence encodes CASSQGLGWQERARSSYEQYF.

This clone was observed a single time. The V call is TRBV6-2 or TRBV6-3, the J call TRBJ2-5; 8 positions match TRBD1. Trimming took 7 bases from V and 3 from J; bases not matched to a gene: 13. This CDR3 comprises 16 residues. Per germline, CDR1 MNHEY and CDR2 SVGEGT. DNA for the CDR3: TGTGCCAGCACCCCCCTGGACAGGGTCCTTAAAGAGACCCAGTACTTC. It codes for CASTPLDRVLKETQYF.

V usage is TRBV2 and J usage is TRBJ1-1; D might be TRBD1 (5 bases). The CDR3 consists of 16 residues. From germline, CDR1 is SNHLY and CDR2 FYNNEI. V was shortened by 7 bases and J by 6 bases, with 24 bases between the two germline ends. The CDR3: CASKIGRGGIGPEAFF. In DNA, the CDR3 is TGTGCCAGCAAAATTGGCCGCGGGGGGATTGGGCCTGAAGCTTTCTTT.

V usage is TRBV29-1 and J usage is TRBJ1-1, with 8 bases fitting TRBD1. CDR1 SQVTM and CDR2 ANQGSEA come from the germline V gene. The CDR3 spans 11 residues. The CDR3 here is CSGTGPTPAFF. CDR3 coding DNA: TGCAGTGGGACAGGCCCCACCCCGGCTTTCTTT.

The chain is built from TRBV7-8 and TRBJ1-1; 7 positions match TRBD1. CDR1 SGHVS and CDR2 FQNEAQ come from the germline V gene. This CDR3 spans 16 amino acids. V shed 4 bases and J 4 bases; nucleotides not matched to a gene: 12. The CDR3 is CASSWPRQGVGTEAFF. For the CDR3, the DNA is TGTGCCAGCAGCTGGCCTAGACAGGGCGTAGGCACTGAAGCTTTCTTT.

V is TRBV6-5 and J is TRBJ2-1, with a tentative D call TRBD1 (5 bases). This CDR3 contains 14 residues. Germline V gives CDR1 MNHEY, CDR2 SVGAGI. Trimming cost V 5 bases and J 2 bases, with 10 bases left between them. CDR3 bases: TGTGCCAGCAGTCAACAACAGGCCTACAATGAGCAGTTCTTC. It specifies CASSQQQAYNEQFF.

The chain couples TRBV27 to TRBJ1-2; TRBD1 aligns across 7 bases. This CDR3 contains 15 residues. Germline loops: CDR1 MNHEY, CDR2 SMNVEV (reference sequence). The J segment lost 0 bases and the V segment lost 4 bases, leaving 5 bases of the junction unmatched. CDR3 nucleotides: TGTGCCAGCAGTTCACCCGGGACAGCTAACTATGGCTACACCTTC. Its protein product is CASSSPGTANYGYTF.

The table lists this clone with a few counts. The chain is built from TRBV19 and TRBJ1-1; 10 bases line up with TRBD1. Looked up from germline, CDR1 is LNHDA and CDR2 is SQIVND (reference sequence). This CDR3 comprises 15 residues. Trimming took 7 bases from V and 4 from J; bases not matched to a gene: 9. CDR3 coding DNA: TGTGCCAGTAAGTTAGGGACAGGGGTCAGCACTGAAGCTTTCTTT. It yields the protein CASKLGTGVSTEAFF.

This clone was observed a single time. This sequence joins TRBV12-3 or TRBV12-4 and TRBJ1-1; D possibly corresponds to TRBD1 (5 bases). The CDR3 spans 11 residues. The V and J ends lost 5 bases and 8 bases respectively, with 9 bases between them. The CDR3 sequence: CASSARQEAFF. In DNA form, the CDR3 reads TGTGCCAGCAGTGCCCGACAGGAAGCTTTCTTT.

DNA for the CDR3: TGTGCCAGCAGCCAAGATAGGGGACAGGGCTATTCACCCCTCCACTTT. It codes for CASSQDRGQGYSPLHF. V and J are TRBV14 and TRBJ1-6; 9 bases are shared with TRBD1. CDR3 length equals 16 residues. Per germline, CDR1 SGHDN and CDR2 FVKESK. V dropped 0 bases and J dropped 8; count of bases not matched to a gene: 5.

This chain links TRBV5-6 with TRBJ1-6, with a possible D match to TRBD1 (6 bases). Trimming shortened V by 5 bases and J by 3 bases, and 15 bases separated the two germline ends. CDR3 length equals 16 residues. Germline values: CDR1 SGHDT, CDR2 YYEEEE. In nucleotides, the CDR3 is TGTGCCAGCAGATCCACCGGGACACACTATAATTCACCCCTCCACTTT. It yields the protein CASRSTGTHYNSPLHF.

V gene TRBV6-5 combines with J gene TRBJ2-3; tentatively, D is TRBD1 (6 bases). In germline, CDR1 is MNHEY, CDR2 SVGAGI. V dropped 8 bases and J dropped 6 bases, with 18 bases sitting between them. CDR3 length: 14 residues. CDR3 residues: CASQAITGSDTQYF. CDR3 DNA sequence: TGTGCCAGCCAAGCAATTACAGGGAGTGATACGCAGTATTTT.

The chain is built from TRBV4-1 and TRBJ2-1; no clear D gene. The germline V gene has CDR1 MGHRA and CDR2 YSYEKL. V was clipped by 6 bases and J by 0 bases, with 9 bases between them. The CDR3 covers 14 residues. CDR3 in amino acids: CASRYSVSYNEQFF. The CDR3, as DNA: TGCGCCAGCAGATACTCTGTCTCCTACAATGAGCAGTTCTTC.

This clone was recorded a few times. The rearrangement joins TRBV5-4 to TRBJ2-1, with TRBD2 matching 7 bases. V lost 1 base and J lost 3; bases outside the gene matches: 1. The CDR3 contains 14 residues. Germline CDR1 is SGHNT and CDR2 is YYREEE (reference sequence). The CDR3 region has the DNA TGTGCCAGCAGCTTGCGGGACTACTACAATGAGCAGTTCTTC. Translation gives CASSLRDYYNEQFF.